A single sample gave rise to the 24 T cell receptor beta chains below, sequenced in a study of T cell repertoires in cytomegalovirus infection. A single record per CDR3 protein comes from TCRdb applying MiXCR to the reads. The sample shows around 440,000 distinct CDR3 sequences, approximately 11% of them seen only once. Input material: PBMCs. These receptor sequences come from a human donor in good health (CMV status not recorded). Some clones in this sample may be carry-over from other donors' samples.

The sample holds many counts of this clonotype. The chain is built from TRBV24-1 and TRBJ2-7; D possibly uses TRBD1 or TRBD2 (6 bases each). The V gene's germline CDR1 is KGHDR and CDR2 SFDVKD. This CDR3 contains 14 residues. V gave up 7 bases and J gave up 0 bases, with 12 bases separating them. The CDR3 nucleotides read TGTGCCACCAGCGAGGGGGGCCTCTCCTACGAGCAGTACTTC. Encoded protein: CATSEGGLSYEQYF.

This clonotype was seen more than once but under ten times. This sequence joins TRBV19 and TRBJ2-3; D perhaps matches TRBD2 (6 bases). The CDR3 sequence is 19 residues long. V lost 0 bases and J 1 base, leaving 20 bases between the germline ends. Germline CDR1 LNHDA, CDR2 SQIVND (reference sequence). This CDR3 reads CASSIDPPWLATGTDTQYF. As DNA, the CDR3 is TGTGCCAGTAGTATAGACCCCCCTTGGCTAGCGACAGGCACAGATACGCAGTATTTT. Full variable domain (remainder filled in from reference TRBV19 and TRBJ2-3): DGGITQSPKYLFRKEGQNVTLSCEQNLNHDAMYWYRQDPGQGLRLIYYSQIVNDFQKGDIAEGYSVSREKKESFPLTVTSAQKNPTAFYLCASSIDPPWLATGTDTQYFGPGTRLTVL.

This clonotype was recorded many times. The chain uses TRBV9 and TRBJ2-7, with a tentative D call TRBD2 (6 bases). With 0 bases removed from V and 3 bases from J, the gap between germline ends came to 13 bases. The CDR3 spans 15 residues. The germline CDR1 and CDR2 sequences are SGDLS and YYNGEE. The CDR3 here is CASSVDGSRGYEQYF. CDR3 DNA sequence: TGTGCCAGCAGCGTAGACGGGAGTAGGGGCTACGAGCAGTACTTC.

The chain joins TRBV2 to TRBJ2-3, with D unresolved. The CDR3 length is 12 residues. V was pared by 7 bases and J by 2 bases, with 7 bases between. Germline V gives CDR1 SNHLY, CDR2 FYNNEI. CDR3 in DNA: TGTGCCAGCAAAACTACCACAGATACGCAGTATTTT. It translates to CASKTTTDTQYF.

There are many counts of this clonotype. The genes are TRBV7-2 and TRBJ2-2; D gene ambiguous. Germline loops: CDR1 SGHTA, CDR2 FQGNSA. V shed 2 bases and J shed 5 bases, with 6 bases lying between them. The CDR3 extends over 13 amino acids. The CDR3 loop is CASSLPMTGELFF. The CDR3 bases are TGTGCCAGCAGCTTACCTATGACCGGGGAGCTGTTTTTT.

This clonotype was seen a few times. This sequence joins TRBV3-1 and TRBJ2-7; 9 nucleotides agree with TRBD1. CDR3 size: 13 residues. Losses at the gene ends were 4 bases for V and 7 bases for J; bases not matched to a gene: 5. CDR1 LGHDT and CDR2 YNNKEL come from the germline V gene (reference sequence). CDR3 DNA sequence: TGTGCCAGCAGCCCCGGGACAGGGTTGGAGCAGTACTTC. Translating it yields CASSPGTGLEQYF.

This clonotype was picked up many times. This sequence joins TRBV6-1 and TRBJ2-5; weak D call: TRBD2 (5 bases). Trimming took 5 bases from V and 5 from J, leaving 18 bases between them. The CDR3 totals 15 residues. CDR1 MNHNS and CDR2 SASEGT come from the germline V gene. The CDR3 DNA reads TGTGCCAGCAGTTCCCTGGGAGTGGTCGGGGAGACCCAGTACTTC. It codes for CASSSLGVVGETQYF.

This chain joins TRBV7-9 and TRBJ2-5; 8 bases map to TRBD2. This CDR3 has 19 residues. CDR1 is SEHNR and CDR2 is FQNEAQ in the germline V gene (reference sequence). The J segment lost 3 bases and the V segment lost 2 bases, leaving 17 bases of the junction unmatched. The CDR3 region is CASSLSLRAGREKKETQYF. DNA for the CDR3: TGTGCCAGCAGCTTATCGCTTAGGGCCGGGAGGGAGAAAAAAGAGACCCAGTACTTC.

This sequence joins TRBV5-4 and TRBJ2-1, with 7 bases that match TRBD1. This CDR3 is built from 15 residues. Germline CDR1 SGHNT, CDR2 YYREEE (reference sequence). After removal of 0 bases from V and 1 base from J, the junction contained 1 base not matched to a gene. CDR3 in amino acids: CASSLGTGSYNEQFF. As DNA, the CDR3 is TGTGCCAGCAGCTTGGGGACAGGATCCTACAATGAGCAGTTCTTC.

This clonotype was detected many times. V gene TRBV19 combines with J gene TRBJ2-7; tentative D call: TRBD1 (5 bases). The CDR3 covers 15 residues. Trimming stripped 4 bases from V and 3 bases from J, with 16 bases between. Per the germline V gene, CDR1 is LNHDA and CDR2 is SQIVND (reference sequence). In DNA form, the CDR3 reads TGTGCCAGTAGTACTGACAGAACCCGCGGCTACGAGCAGTACTTC. Translation: CASSTDRTRGYEQYF.

This clonotype occurred many times. The V call is TRBV28, the J call TRBJ2-7; D is undetermined. CDR1 MDHEN and CDR2 SYDVKM come from the germline V gene. Trimming cost V 5 bases and J 3 bases, with 11 bases left between them. CDR3 length: 13 residues. CDR3 sequence: CASSPHHLYEQYF. CDR3 nucleotide sequence: TGTGCCAGCAGTCCCCATCACCTCTACGAGCAGTACTTC.

This clonotype has just a few counts. The chain carries TRBV25-1 and TRBJ1-5; D unresolved. With 8 bases removed from V and 1 base from J, the gap between germline ends came to 9 bases. The CDR3 is 13 amino acids. Germline lookup yields CDR1 MGHDK and CDR2 SYGVNS. As DNA, the CDR3 is TGTGCCAGCGCAACGGGGAGCAATCAGCCCCAGCATTTT. This translates into CASATGSNQPQHF.

This clonotype was counted at least ten times. The chain employs TRBV14 and TRBJ1-6; D is unresolved. The CDR3 contains 15 residues. The V and J ends lost 1 base and 7 bases respectively, with 11 bases between them. Per the germline V gene, CDR1 is SGHDN and CDR2 is FVKESK. CDR3 coding DNA: TGTGCCAGCAGCCAAGGAGGGATGGGGAATTCACCCCTCCACTTT. This gives the protein CASSQGGMGNSPLHF.

This clonotype appeared many times. J is TRBJ2-7 and V is TRBV7-9; 12 bases map to TRBD2. The V gene end was trimmed by 5 bases and the J gene end by 2 bases; junction bases not matched to a gene: 7. Germline V gene lookup returns CDR1 SEHNR and CDR2 FQNEAQ (reference sequence). This CDR3 is built from 16 residues. CDR3 sequence: CASSPPGLAGTYEQYF. The CDR3, as DNA: TGTGCCAGCAGCCCACCTGGACTAGCGGGGACCTACGAGCAGTACTTC.

This chain links TRBV18 with TRBJ2-1; D call uncertain. CDR3 size: 13 residues. Germline V gene sequence: CDR1 KGHSH, CDR2 LQKENI. Trimming pared 6 bases from V and 5 bases from J, leaving 11 bases between. DNA of the CDR3: TGTGCCAGCTCTCAAGGAGTGAACAATGAGCAGTTCTTC. Encoded protein: CASSQGVNNEQFF.

J is TRBJ2-3 and V is TRBV6-2 or TRBV6-3; D perhaps matches TRBD1 (5 bases). The CDR3 length is 16 residues. Trimming left V 4 bases short and J 1 base short, with 15 bases between. CDR1 is MNHEY and CDR2 is SVGEGT in the germline V gene. The CDR3 here is CASSFGDSLGTDTQYF. The DNA of the CDR3 is TGTGCCAGCAGTTTCGGAGACAGTTTGGGCACAGATACGCAGTATTTT.

This clonotype occurred many times. This chain uses TRBV5-1 with TRBJ2-5; either TRBD1 or TRBD2 may fit D (5 bases each). Germline V gene data show CDR1 as SGHRS and CDR2 as YFSETQ. V shed 2 bases and J shed 4 bases, with 12 bases lying between them. The CDR3 totals 14 residues. CDR3 coding DNA: TGCGCCAGCAGCTTTGGTAATGGGGGAGAGACCCAGTACTTC. Its protein is CASSFGNGGETQYF.

Many counts were recorded for this clonotype. J is TRBJ2-5 and V is TRBV28, with D possibly being TRBD1 (5 bases). V was trimmed by 6 bases and J by 5 bases, leaving 13 bases between them. This CDR3 is built from 13 residues. Germline loops: CDR1 MDHEN, CDR2 SYDVKM. Written as DNA, the CDR3 is TGTGCCAGCAGCGACCAGGGATGGGAGACCCAGTACTTC. This codes for CASSDQGWETQYF. Combining the CDR3 with reference TRBV28 and TRBJ2-5 gives the whole variable domain DVKVTQSSRYLVKRTGEKVFLECVQDMDHENMFWYRQDPGLGLRLIYFSYDVKMKEKGDIPEGYSVSREKKERFSLILESASTNQTSMYLCASSDQGWETQYFGPGTRLLVL.

The chain employs TRBV19 and TRBJ2-7; 9 nucleotides line up with TRBD1. Trimming cost V 5 bases and J 1 base; bases outside gene matches: 15. The CDR3 is 18 residues long. CDR1 is LNHDA, CDR2 SQIVND, per germline (reference sequence). The CDR3 DNA reads TGTGCCAGTAGTGCCGATGCCGGGACAGGGAGAAGTTCCTACGAGCAGTACTTC. It specifies CASSADAGTGRSSYEQYF.

The rearrangement uses TRBV5-6 and TRBJ1-1; tentative D call: TRBD1 (6 bases). Deletions cut 4 bases from V and 4 bases from J, with 17 bases between. In germline, CDR1 is SGHDT, CDR2 YYEEEE. This CDR3 contains 15 residues. The CDR3 reads CASSRRPGVGTEAFF. The DNA of the CDR3 is TGTGCCAGCAGCAGGAGGCCAGGGGTTGGCACTGAAGCTTTCTTT.

The sample holds many counts of this clonotype. V gene TRBV7-6 combines with J gene TRBJ2-1, with TRBD2 matching 7 bases. This CDR3 is 17 amino acids long. Germline V CDR1 and CDR2: SGHVS, FNYEAQ. J gave up 7 bases and V 2 bases, and 14 bases lay outside the gene matches. The CDR3 loop reads CASSLWRVAGTGNEQFF. The CDR3 coding sequence is TGTGCCAGCAGCTTATGGCGGGTAGCGGGCACTGGGAATGAGCAGTTCTTC.

This CDR3 is CASTSGSAGNTIYF. The CDR3 DNA reads as TGTGCCAGCACGTCAGGGTCGGCTGGAAACACCATATATTTT. The rearrangement links TRBV12-3 or TRBV12-4 to TRBJ1-3; possibly TRBD1 for D (5 bases). The ends were cut back, 7 bases at V and 2 bases at J, with 12 bases in the middle. This CDR3 spans 14 amino acids.

This clonotype was counted between two and nine times. The chain recombines TRBV29-1 with TRBJ1-2; 8 nucleotides align to TRBD1. The ends lost 6 bases at V and 10 bases at J; junction bases unmatched: 7. There are 11 residues in the CDR3. CDR1 and CDR2 from the germline V gene are SQVTM and ANQGSEA. The CDR3, as DNA: TGCAGCGTCCGTACGGACAGGGACTACACCTTC. Translation: CSVRTDRDYTF.

Concerning this clonotype itself: A read error is possible here, since a much larger clone lies one base away. This chain uses TRBV28 with TRBJ2-7, with 11 nucleotides matching TRBD2. Germline V gene lookup returns CDR1 MDHEN and CDR2 SYDVKM. There are 15 residues in the CDR3. For the CDR3, the DNA is TGTGCCAGCAGTTTAATAGCGGGAGGGACGTACGAGCGGTACTTC. Translated: CASSLIAGGTYERYF.